The 14 T cell receptor beta chains in this list originate from one sample, sequenced in a study of blood T cell repertoires in COVID-19. Measured with immunoSEQ multiplex PCR; TCRdb has only the in-frame clones, and not every one. The table records about 80,000 clones, 70% to 90% of them present only once. Sequenced input: peripheral blood. These receptors originate from a woman of 80 years or more with acute or convalescent COVID-19.

This clone was observed a single time. The chain recombines TRBV5-4 with TRBJ2-2, with 7 nucleotides matching TRBD1. This CDR3 has 14 amino acids. Germline V gives CDR1 SGHNT, CDR2 YYREEE (reference sequence). With 4 bases clipped from V and 4 bases from J, the junction kept 4 bases outside the gene matches. This chain's CDR3 is CASSIDRVTGELFF. The CDR3 region has the DNA TGTGCCAGCAGCATAGACAGGGTCACCGGGGAGCTGTTTTTT.

The V gene is TRBV19, the J gene TRBJ2-3; TRBD2 aligns across 8 bases. With 5 bases clipped from V and 5 bases from J, the junction kept 6 bases outside the gene matches. CDR1 LNHDA and CDR2 SQIVND come from the germline V gene (reference sequence). This CDR3 is 14 amino acids long. In DNA, the CDR3 is TGTGCCAGTAGTTCGGGAGGGCGGGGAGATACGCAGTATTTT. Translating gives CASSSGGRGDTQYF.

This rearrangement joins TRBV6-2 or TRBV6-3 to TRBJ2-1, with a tentative D call TRBD2 (5 bases). Germline loops: CDR1 MNHEY, CDR2 SVGEGT. The V gene lost 3 bases and the J gene lost 5 bases, with 8 bases spanning the gap. The CDR3 is made up of 13 amino acids. The DNA for the CDR3 is TGTGCCAGCAGTTATTTGAGGGACAATGAGCAGTTCTTC. This translates into CASSYLRDNEQFF.

The CDR3 DNA sequence: TGTGCCAGCAGCCGCTCGACAGTTTCCTATAATTCACCCCTCCACTTT. Translation gives CASSRSTVSYNSPLHF. V is TRBV3-1 (or the pseudogene TRBV3-2) and J is TRBJ1-6; TRBD1 might be the D (5 bases). Germline V gene sequence: CDR1 LGHDT, CDR2 YNNKEL (reference sequence). Deletions cut 4 bases from V and 1 base from J, with 11 bases between. The CDR3 covers 16 residues.

This sequence joins TRBV4-2 and TRBJ1-3; TRBD1 might be the D (6 bases). This CDR3 spans 14 amino acids. Germline V gene lookup returns CDR1 LGHNA and CDR2 YNFKEQ. Trimming left V 3 bases short and J 4 bases short, with 10 bases between. The CDR3: CASSHPGTGNTIYF. CDR3 nucleotide sequence: TGTGCCAGCAGCCATCCAGGGACAGGAAACACCATATATTTT.

V gene TRBV19 combines with J gene TRBJ2-3; tentatively, D is TRBD2 (7 bases). The V end was cut by 5 bases, the J end by 2 bases, with 17 bases between. This CDR3 spans 16 amino acids. Germline V CDR1 and CDR2: LNHDA, SQIVND (reference sequence). CDR3 DNA sequence: TGTGCCAGTAGTCTCCTGGCGGGGGCTTTCACAGATACGCAGTATTTT. It codes for CASSLLAGAFTDTQYF.

This chain uses TRBV6-1 with TRBJ2-7, with 11 bases fitting TRBD2. Germline values: CDR1 MNHNS, CDR2 SASEGT. This CDR3 spans 15 amino acids. Germline trimming cut 0 bases from V and 6 bases from J; bases unmatched to any gene: 4. The CDR3 loop reads CASSEAPLAGGEQYF. Written as DNA, the CDR3 is TGTGCCAGCAGTGAAGCGCCGCTAGCGGGAGGCGAGCAGTACTTC.

The chain combines TRBV6-2 or TRBV6-3 with TRBJ1-1; perhaps TRBD1 as D (5 bases). Trimming removed 2 bases from V and 0 bases from J, with 10 bases in between. From germline, CDR1 is MNHEY and CDR2 SVGEGT. The CDR3 contains 15 residues. CDR3 bases: TGTGCCAGCAGTTACAGGGGCCCTATGAACACTGAAGCTTTCTTT. Its translation is CASSYRGPMNTEAFF.

This sequence joins TRBV12-3 or TRBV12-4 and TRBJ2-3; D gene uncertain. Trimming removed 5 bases at V and 4 bases at J, with 7 bases between. CDR3 length: 12 residues. The CDR3 sequence: CASSKRSDTQYF. DNA of the CDR3: TGTGCCAGCAGTAAACGGTCAGATACGCAGTATTTT.

The rearrangement joins TRBV19 to TRBJ2-5, with a weak D call TRBD2 (6 bases). This CDR3 region has 15 residues. The V and J ends lost 3 bases and 5 bases respectively, with 16 bases between them. Germline-derived CDR1 and CDR2 are LNHDA and SQIVND (reference sequence). The CDR3: CASSMGGAIGETQYF. The CDR3 nucleotides read TGTGCCAGTAGTATGGGCGGGGCCATAGGGGAGACCCAGTACTTC. The variable domain in full, completed from reference TRBV19 and TRBJ2-5, reads DGGITQSPKYLFRKEGQNVTLSCEQNLNHDAMYWYRQDPGQGLRLIYYSQIVNDFQKGDIAEGYSVSREKKESFPLTVTSAQKNPTAFYLCASSMGGAIGETQYFGPGTRLLVL.

This clone was found once. The V and J genes are TRBV7-2 and TRBJ2-2; 11 bases map to TRBD2. V dropped 3 bases and J dropped 4; count of bases not matched to a gene: 7. There are 17 residues in the CDR3. Germline V gives CDR1 SGHTA, CDR2 FQGNSA. The chain's CDR3 is CASSLDSSGGRTGELFF. CDR3 sequence (DNA): TGTGCCAGCAGCTTGGATTCTAGCGGGGGGCGCACCGGGGAGCTGTTTTTT.

The chain joins TRBV7-5 to TRBJ1-1; the table gives TRBD1 as D, unverified against the DNA. TRBV7-5 is a recognized pseudogene. The CDR3 contains 18 residues. The CDR3 bases are TGTGCCAGAAGCGCCCCTTTGGTCAGTCCTCCTGAGGGGGCTGAAGCTTTCTTT. Its translation: CARSAPLVSPPEGAEAFF.

J is TRBJ1-6 and V is TRBV2, with 7 bases identical to TRBD1. V was clipped by 6 bases and J by 7 bases; unmatched bases: 9. The CDR3 loop spans 15 amino acids. Per germline, CDR1 SNHLY and CDR2 FYNNEI. CDR3 residues: CASRASGTENSPLHF. For the CDR3, the DNA is TGTGCCAGCAGGGCCTCCGGGACAGAGAATTCACCCCTCCACTTT.

CDR3 region: CASSQGGVRVTEAFF. The DNA of the CDR3 is TGTGCCAGCAGCCAAGGGGGCGTCCGGGTTACTGAAGCTTTCTTT. The V gene is TRBV3-1 (or the pseudogene TRBV3-2), the J gene TRBJ1-1; D may be TRBD1 (5 bases). V lost 1 base, J lost 5 bases, and 14 bases lay in between. Per the germline V gene, CDR1 is LGHDT and CDR2 is YNNKEL (reference sequence). There are 15 residues in the CDR3.